What follows describes a single T cell receptor (beta chain). The antigen is not known. A read error may be the cause here, since a much bigger clone is one base away. This table comes from immunoSEQ multiplex PCR, and its TCRdb copy is limited to in-frame clones, with some not included. The data show just over 95,000 clones, about 88% seen once. The sample belongs to a study of radiation and T cells in renal cell carcinoma. Study overall: Nephrectomy followed 15 Gy stereotactic body radiation by 4 weeks.

Study results and limitations: Top tumor clonotypes rose in blood 2 weeks post-radiation, then contracted. No pretreatment tumor biopsies were available for baseline clonotypes.

There are 13 residues in the CDR3. Germline values: CDR1 SGHNT, CDR2 YYREEE (reference sequence). V was cut by 0 bases and J by 5 bases, with 5 bases left in between. Time point of the sample: baseline pretreatment blood. Treatment of the sample: 15 Gy SBRT to primary tumor, nephrectomy 4 weeks later. This renal cell carcinoma was of the clear cell type. This specimen was blood, taken from a patient whose treatment included radiotherapy and nephrectomy. This chain uses TRBV5-4 with TRBJ2-2; unclear D gene. The receptor was isolated from a man aged 50 to 59 with renal cell carcinoma. As DNA, the CDR3 is TGTGCCAGCAGCTTGGACGGGACCGGGGAGCTGTTTTTT. Its translation: CASSLDGTGELFF.